These 9 T cell receptor beta chains were all obtained from the same sample, sequenced in a study of PD-L1 blockade in urothelial cancer. Here immunoSEQ multiplex PCR was the method, and the copy in TCRdb shows in-frame clones only, minus some. The table includes tens of thousands of clones, 80% to 90% detected once. The sample's time point: pretreatment peripheral blood. Sequencing was performed on PBMCs, taken around atezolizumab (anti-PD-L1) treatment. These receptors originate from a man in his 70s with urothelial cancer.

The DNA of the CDR3 is TGCGCCAGCAGCTTACCTCTCGGGTGCAATCAGCCCCAGCATTTT. This encodes CASSLPLGCNQPQHF. This rearrangement joins TRBV5-1 to TRBJ1-5; D remains ambiguous. Trimming cost V 2 bases and J 2 bases, with 11 bases left between them. The CDR3 spans 15 residues. The V gene's germline CDR1 is SGHRS and CDR2 YFSETQ. Looking up the rest from reference TRBV5-1 and TRBJ1-5 gives the full variable domain: KAGVTQTPRYLIKTRGQQVTLSCSPISGHRSVSWYQQTPGQGLQFLFEYFSETQRNKGNFPGRFSGRQFSNSRSEMNVSTLELGDSALYLCASSLPLGCNQPQHFGDGTRLSIL.

V usage is TRBV19 and J usage is TRBJ2-1; 7 bases are shared with TRBD1. Losses at the gene ends were 6 bases for V and 4 bases for J; bases not matched to a gene: 3. CDR3 length equals 13 residues. Germline lookup yields CDR1 LNHDA and CDR2 SQIVND (reference sequence). CDR3 sequence: CASRDRQYNEQFF. CDR3 sequence (DNA): TGTGCCAGTAGGGACAGGCAATACAATGAGCAGTTCTTC.

This clone was picked up one time. The V call is TRBV7-2, the J call TRBJ1-6, with TRBD1 identical over 8 bases. Per the germline V gene, CDR1 is SGHTA and CDR2 is FQGNSA. J was trimmed by 7 bases and V by 3 bases; bases with no gene match: 2. The CDR3 runs to 14 residues. The CDR3 protein is CASSFRTGNSPLHF. The CDR3 bases are TGTGCCAGCAGCTTCCGGACAGGGAATTCACCCCTCCACTTT.

The table lists this clone with a few counts. CDR3 amino acids: CASSADRGEQYF. As DNA, the CDR3 is TGTGCCAGCAGCGCAGACAGAGGCGAGCAGTACTTC. The chain employs TRBV13 and TRBJ2-7, with D perhaps matching TRBD1 (5 bases). Trimming shortened V by 5 bases and J by 6 bases, and 11 bases separated the two germline ends. This CDR3 spans 12 amino acids. Germline CDR1 is PRHDT and CDR2 is FYEKMQ (reference sequence).

The chain is built from TRBV6-1 and TRBJ2-7; TRBD2 is a possible D gene (5 bases). The germline V and J ends were trimmed by 7 bases and 0 bases, with 10 bases remaining between them. The length of the CDR3 is 13 residues. Germline CDR1 is MNHNS and CDR2 is SASEGT. The CDR3 DNA reads as TGTGCCAGCATCGACGGGATCTCCTACGAGCAGTACTTC. This encodes CASIDGISYEQYF.

DNA of the CDR3: TGTGCCAGCAGCCCCTCGACAAGCAATCAGCCCCAGCATTTT. This encodes CASSPSTSNQPQHF. The chain uses TRBV5-5 and TRBJ1-5; D is uncertain. V was cut by 4 bases and J by 1 base, with 9 bases left in between. The CDR3 has 14 amino acids. Germline CDR1 reads SGHKS; CDR2 reads YYEKEE (reference sequence).

V is TRBV7-2 and J is TRBJ1-1; 9 bases are a match to TRBD1. Germline CDR1 is SGHTA and CDR2 is FQGNSA. V lost 7 bases, J lost 10 bases, and 7 bases stayed unmatched. CDR3 length equals 12 residues. The CDR3 DNA reads TGTGCCAGCACCTCGACAGGGGGAAGAGCTTTCTTT. It translates to CASTSTGGRAFF.

Only a few counts were recorded for this clone. The rearrangement links TRBV5-4 to TRBJ2-3, with 14 bases identical to TRBD2. Germline V lookup: CDR1 SGHNT, CDR2 YYREEE (reference sequence). The CDR3 is 17 residues long. The V and J ends lost 2 bases and 0 bases, in that order; junction bases with no gene match: 2. The CDR3 here is CASSFGTSGSSTDTQYF. The CDR3 region has the DNA TGTGCCAGCAGCTTTGGGACTAGCGGGAGTAGCACAGATACGCAGTATTTT.

The chain combines TRBV15 with TRBJ1-1; tentatively, D is TRBD1 (6 bases). The CDR3 has 14 residues. The V gene's germline CDR1 is LNHNV and CDR2 YYDKDF (reference sequence). The germline V and J ends were trimmed by 1 base and 1 base, with 7 bases remaining between them. CDR3 in DNA: TGTGCCACCAGCAGAGTCAGGGGGAACACTGAAGCTTTCTTT. Its protein product is CATSRVRGNTEAFF.